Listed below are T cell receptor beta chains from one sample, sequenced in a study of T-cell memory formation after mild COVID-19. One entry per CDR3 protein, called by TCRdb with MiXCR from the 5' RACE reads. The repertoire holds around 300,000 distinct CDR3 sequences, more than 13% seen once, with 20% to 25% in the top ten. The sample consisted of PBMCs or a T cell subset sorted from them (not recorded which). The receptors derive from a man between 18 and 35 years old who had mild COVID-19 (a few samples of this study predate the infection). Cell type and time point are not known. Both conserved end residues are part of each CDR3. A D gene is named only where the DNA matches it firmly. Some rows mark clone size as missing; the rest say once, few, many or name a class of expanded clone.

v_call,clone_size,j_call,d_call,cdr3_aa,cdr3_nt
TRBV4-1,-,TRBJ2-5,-,CASSQDGRLETQYF,TGCGCCAGCAGCCAAGATGGCCGGTTGGAGACCCAGTACTTC
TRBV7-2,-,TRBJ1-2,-,CASSLGWDLLGGYTF,TGTGCCAGCAGCTTAGGATGGGACCTCCTGGGGGGCTACACCTTC
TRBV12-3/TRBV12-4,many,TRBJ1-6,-,CASCLGGSTSPLHF,TGTGCCAGCTGCCTAGGGGGGTCAACTTCACCCCTCCACTTT
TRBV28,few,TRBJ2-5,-,CASSQWVGEKRETQYF,TGTGCCAGCAGTCAGTGGGTAGGGGAAAAGCGAGAGACCCAGTACTTC
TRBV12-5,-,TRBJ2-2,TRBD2,CASAGRVLNTGELFF,TGTGCTAGTGCGGGGAGGGTGTTGAACACCGGGGAGCTGTTTTTT
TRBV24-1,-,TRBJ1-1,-,CATSDFQGEAFF,TGTGCCACCAGTGATTTTCAGGGGGAAGCTTTCTTT
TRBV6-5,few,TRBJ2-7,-,CASSSNREQYF,TGTGCCAGCAGTTCCAACAGGGAGCAGTACTTC
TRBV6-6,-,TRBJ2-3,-,CASSYSSSGQGGTSTDTQYF,-
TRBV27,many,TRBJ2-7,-,CASSFSGTFYEQYF,TGTGCCAGCAGTTTTTCGGGTACTTTCTACGAGCAGTACTTC
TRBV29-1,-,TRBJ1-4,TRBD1,CSVRTGANEKLFF,TGCAGCGTCAGGACAGGGGCTAATGAAAAACTGTTTTTT
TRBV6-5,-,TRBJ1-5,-,CASRDNISNQPQHF,TGTGCCAGCAGGGACAACATTAGCAATCAGCCCCAGCATTTT
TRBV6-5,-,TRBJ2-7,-,CASRGDSPYEQYF,TGTGCCAGCAGAGGGGACTCCCCCTACGAGCAGTACTTC
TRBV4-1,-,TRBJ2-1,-,CASSPKTPKVDEQFF,TGCGCCAGCAGCCCGAAGACTCCGAAGGTAGATGAGCAGTTCTTC
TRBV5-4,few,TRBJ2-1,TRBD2,CASNRILAGGLNEQFF,TGTGCCAGCAATAGGATACTAGCGGGGGGCCTAAATGAGCAGTTCTTC
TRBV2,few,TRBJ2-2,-,CASSVLGALFF,TGTGCCAGCAGTGTTCTGGGTGCGCTGTTTTTT
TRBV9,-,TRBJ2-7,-,CASSVSNPRSYEQYF,TGTGCCAGCAGCGTTAGTAACCCTCGCTCCTACGAGCAGTACTTC
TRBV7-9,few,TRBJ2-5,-,CASSPKSRVETQYF,TGTGCCAGCAGCCCTAAGAGCAGGGTTGAGACCCAGTACTTC
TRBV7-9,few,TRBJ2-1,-,CASSLDGSRPGNEQFF,TGTGCCAGCAGCTTAGATGGCAGCCGACCTGGTAATGAGCAGTTCTTC
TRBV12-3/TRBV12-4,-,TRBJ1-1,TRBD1,CASSLIMSGQGARRAFF,TGTGCCAGCAGTTTGATTATGTCAGGTCAGGGGGCTCGCCGAGCTTTCTTT
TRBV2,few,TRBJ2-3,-,CASIKEKGADTQYF,TGTGCCAGCATCAAAGAGAAGGGGGCAGATACGCAGTATTTT
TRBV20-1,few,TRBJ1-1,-,CSARSPWGGRGTEAFF,TGCAGTGCTAGATCCCCTTGGGGGGGGCGCGGAACTGAAGCTTTCTTT
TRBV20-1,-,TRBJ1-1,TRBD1,CSALGGAGTEAFF,TGCAGTGCCCTAGGGGGCGCCGGCACTGAAGCTTTCTTT
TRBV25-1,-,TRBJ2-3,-,CASTPRAGGPAGDTDTQYF,TGTGCCAGCACCCCACGGGCCGGGGGGCCTGCGGGGGACACAGATACGCAGTATTTT
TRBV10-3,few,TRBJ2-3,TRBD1,CAISEKGDRDTDTQYF,TGTGCCATCAGTGAAAAAGGGGACAGGGACACAGATACGCAGTATTTT
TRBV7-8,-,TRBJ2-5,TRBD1,CASSLGRGLTETQYF,TGTGCCAGCAGCTTAGGCAGGGGGCTAACTGAGACCCAGTACTTC
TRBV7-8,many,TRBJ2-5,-,CASSSLQGETQYF,TGTGCCAGCAGCTCCCTTCAGGGGGAGACCCAGTACTTC
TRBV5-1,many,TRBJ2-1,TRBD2,CASSLARSGGLDEQFF,TGCGCCAGCAGCTTGGCCAGGAGCGGGGGGCTGGATGAGCAGTTCTTC
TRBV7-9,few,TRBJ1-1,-,CASSSTGTTDTEAFF,TGTGCCAGCAGCTCCACAGGGACCACGGACACTGAAGCTTTCTTT
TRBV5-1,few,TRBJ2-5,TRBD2,CASSLVGTSGGTQETQYF,TGCGCCAGCAGCTTGGTCGGGACTAGCGGGGGGACACAAGAGACCCAGTACTTC
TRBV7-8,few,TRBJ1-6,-,CASSLGREGYSPLHF,TGTGCCAGCAGCTTAGGCAGGGAGGGATATTCACCCCTCCACTTT
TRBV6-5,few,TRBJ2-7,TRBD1,CASSVRDRGSREQYF,TGTGCCAGCAGTGTCCGGGACAGGGGTTCTCGGGAGCAGTACTTC
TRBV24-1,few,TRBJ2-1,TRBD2,CAVSGLDYNEQFF,TGTGCCGTATCGGGACTAGATTACAATGAGCAGTTCTTC
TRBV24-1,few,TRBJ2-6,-,CATSDGRNSGANVLTF,TGTGCCACCAGTGATGGACGGAACTCTGGGGCCAACGTCCTGACTTTC
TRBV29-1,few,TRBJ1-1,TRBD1,CSGRQGRNTEAFF,TGCAGCGGGAGACAGGGCCGGAACACTGAAGCTTTCTTT
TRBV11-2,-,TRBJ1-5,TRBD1,CASSEGDRGNQPQHF,TGTGCCAGCAGCGAGGGTGACAGGGGTAATCAGCCCCAGCATTTT